This TCR beta chain came from a study of cytomegalovirus exposure and HLA in healthy donors. V was clipped by 2 bases and J by 5 bases; unmatched bases: 9. The CDR3 has 15 amino acids. Germline V gene lookup returns CDR1 KGHSH and CDR2 LQKENI. The study ran its PCR with 60 Vbeta and 13 Jbeta primers. Data came from immunoSEQ multiplex PCR; TCRdb stores just in-frame clones and leaves some out. The specimen's table records about 96,000 clones. This clonotype was sampled from a woman between 25 and 40 years old in good health and CMV-seronegative. The sample taken for sequencing was PBMCs. The chain uses TRBV18 and TRBJ2-7; 7 bases map to TRBD1. Written as DNA, the CDR3 is TGTGCCAGCTCACCAATAACAGGGGAACGCCACGAGCAGTACTTC. Residues: CASSPITGERHEQYF.